This T cell receptor beta chain comes out of a study of T cells after posttransplantation cyclophosphamide. Here immunoSEQ multiplex PCR was the method, and the copy in TCRdb shows in-frame clones only, minus some. The repertoire consists of around 26,000 clones, none detected only once. This clone was counted many times. Its matching antigen is unknown. Trimming removed 6 bases from V and 5 bases from J; junction bases left unmatched: 2. From germline, CDR1 is ENHRY and CDR2 SYGVKD. This CDR3 has 14 amino acids. Study outcomes and limitations: After PTCy, TRB diversity resembled that of CNI/methotrexate controls. TRB overlap between skin or GI tissue T cells and blood was limited. Later post-transplant blood repertoires were often dominated by donor CD8+ memory clones.

A marrow graft followed busulfan-fludarabine conditioning, with cyclophosphamide on days +3 and +4. The chain uses TRBV10-3 and TRBJ1-6; TRBD1 aligns across 9 bases. The clonotype comes from a male patient under 35 who received an allogeneic stem cell transplant from a related donor, was CMV-positive, and had no GVHD. Some T cells may be graft donor cells. This sample comprised PBMCs, obtained after allogeneic stem cell transplant with posttransplant cyclophosphamide. The CDR3 region has the DNA TGTGCCATCAGGGGACAGGGAAATAATTCACCCCTCCACTTT. Protein sequence: CAIRGQGNNSPLHF.